The 10 T cell receptor beta chains listed next were all sequenced from one sample in a study of PD-1 blockade in classical Hodgkin lymphoma. Method: immunoSEQ multiplex PCR; TCRdb's copy keeps in-frame clones and lacks some. The table lists approximately 6,000 clones, about 82% of them singletons. Patients all relapsed after autologous stem cell transplantation, and there was variation in brentuximab vedotin exposure. The sequencing used peripheral blood mononuclear cells (PBMCs), collected before the second cycle of nivolumab. These receptors were taken from a human donor with classical Hodgkin lymphoma.

This clone is a singleton in its sample. V gene TRBV4-3 combines with J gene TRBJ1-1, with no clear D. There are 13 residues in the CDR3. CDR1 and CDR2 (germline): LGHNA, YSLEER. The V end was cut by 0 bases, the J end by 4 bases, with 6 bases between. The DNA for the CDR3 is TGCGCCAGCAGCCAAGATTGGCGCACTGAAGCTTTCTTT. Amino acids: CASSQDWRTEAFF.

The chain couples TRBV10-1 to TRBJ2-1; TRBD2 is a possible D gene (6 bases). Germline values: CDR1 WNHNN, CDR2 SYGVQD (reference sequence). The CDR3 has 16 residues. Trimming took 3 bases from V and 7 from J, leaving 19 bases between them. In DNA form, the CDR3 reads TGCGCCAGCAGTGATTCCTCGGGGGTCCAAAGGAATGAGCAGTTCTTC. Translating gives CASSDSSGVQRNEQFF.

The CDR3 sequence: CASSELLQETQYF. The CDR3 nucleotides are TGTGCCAGCAGTGAATTACTGCAAGAGACCCAGTACTTC. This rearrangement joins TRBV2 to TRBJ2-5; no clear D. V lost 2 bases, J lost 2 bases, and 6 bases lay in between. This CDR3 comprises 13 residues. Germline V lookup: CDR1 SNHLY, CDR2 FYNNEI. Full variable domain (missing parts from reference TRBV2 and TRBJ2-5): EPEVTQTPSHQVTQMGQEVILRCVPISNHLYFYWYRQILGQKVEFLVSFYNNEISEKSEIFDDQFSVERPDGSNFTLKIRSTKLEDSAMYFCASSELLQETQYFGPGTRLLVL.

This clone was counted once. The rearrangement joins TRBV19 to TRBJ1-2; D is undetermined. The CDR3 loop spans 14 amino acids. Trimming removed 7 bases from V and 0 bases from J, with 12 bases in between. The germline gives CDR1 LNHDA, CDR2 SQIVND (reference sequence). This chain's CDR3 is CASKDGPSNYGYTF. CDR3 in DNA: TGTGCCAGTAAAGACGGCCCTTCTAACTATGGCTACACCTTC.

The chain carries TRBV5-1 and TRBJ2-1, with a tentative D call TRBD2 (6 bases). V was shortened by 4 bases and J by 6 bases, with 14 bases between the two germline ends. Germline-derived CDR1 and CDR2 are SGHRS and YFSETQ. The CDR3 contains 14 residues. CDR3 loop: CASSPHSGFNEQFF. The CDR3 DNA is TGCGCCAGCAGCCCCCATAGCGGTTTCAATGAGCAGTTCTTC.

CDR3 sequence: CASRYYEQYV. The CDR3 DNA sequence: TGCGCCAGCAGATACTACGAGCAGTACGTC. This chain joins TRBV5-1 and TRBJ2-7; D is ambiguous. The CDR3 is 10 amino acids. Germline V CDR1 and CDR2: SGHRS, YFSETQ. The germline V and J ends were trimmed by 5 bases and 3 bases, with 3 bases remaining between them.

This chain uses TRBV7-3 with TRBJ1-1; tentatively, D is TRBD1 (6 bases). Looked up from germline, CDR1 is SGHTA and CDR2 is FQGTGA. This CDR3 has 15 residues. Trimming took 5 bases from V and 3 from J, leaving 16 bases between them. This CDR3 reads CASSETGTQHTEAFF. CDR3 nucleotide sequence: TGTGCCAGCAGCGAAACCGGGACACAGCACACTGAAGCTTTCTTT.

This chain joins TRBV19 and TRBJ2-1; 7 nucleotides match TRBD2. Germline-derived CDR1 and CDR2 are LNHDA and SQIVND (reference sequence). The V and J ends lost 3 bases and 9 bases, in that order; junction bases with no gene match: 14. The CDR3 length is 16 residues. The CDR3 DNA reads TGTGCCAGTAGTATGGCTCACCGCGGGAGAAGTGGTGAGCAGTTCTTC. The encoded protein is CASSMAHRGRSGEQFF.

This chain joins TRBV6-1 and TRBJ2-7, with D unclear. V was cut by 4 bases and J by 3 bases, with 7 bases left in between. CDR1 is MNHNS, CDR2 SASEGT, per germline. This CDR3 has 12 residues. The CDR3 DNA sequence: TGTGCCAGCAGTGTGACCTACTACGAGCAGTACGTC. This codes for CASSVTYYEQYV.

The CDR3 protein is CASSFRGTRSYNEQFF. CDR3 sequence (DNA): TGCGCCAGCAGCTTTAGAGGGACTCGGAGCTACAATGAGCAGTTCTTC. The J gene is TRBJ2-1, the V gene TRBV5-1; perhaps TRBD2 as D (6 bases). The length of the CDR3 is 16 residues. Germline-derived CDR1 and CDR2 are SGHRS and YFSETQ. V was clipped by 2 bases and J by 3 bases, with 15 bases between them.